This T cell receptor (beta chain) was observed in a study of T cell repertoires in cytomegalovirus infection. Study-wide points: HLA-C-restricted CMV clonotypes gave the most frequent clonotype in two of eight donors.

The V end was cut by 7 bases, the J end by 3 bases, with 12 bases between. CDR1 is MNHEY and CDR2 is SVGEGT in the germline V gene. There are 13 residues in the CDR3. This clonotype has more than one count but fewer than ten. The antigen remains undetermined. Each CDR3 protein gets one entry after TCRdb re-called the reads with MiXCR. The data show about 900,000 distinct CDR3 sequences, roughly 30% seen once. The chain links TRBV6-2 or TRBV6-3 to TRBJ1-1, with D unresolved. The material sequenced was cultured CD8+ T cells from PBMCs, taken from culture after CMV antigen stimulation. This receptor was identified in a human donor in good health (CMV status not recorded). Some clones in this sample may be carry-over from other donors' samples. CDR3 protein: CASTQVVYTEAFF. Written as DNA, the CDR3 is TGTGCCAGCACCCAAGTTGTCTACACTGAAGCTTTCTTT.